This record looks at one T cell receptor (beta chain) sequence and its context. This entry belongs to a study of T cell changes during pregnancy in multiple sclerosis. Trimming removed 4 bases from V and 6 bases from J; junction bases left unmatched: 8. Germline CDR1 and CDR2: SQVTM and ANQGSEA. The length of the CDR3 is 14 residues. Assay: immunoSEQ multiplex PCR; the TCRdb copy retains only in-frame clones and omits some. This repertoire shows about 40,000 clones, about 90% found once; its top ten account for 4% to 6%. The gene calls are TRBV29-1 and TRBJ1-5, with TRBD1 identical over 8 bases. The TCR comes from a female donor in good health, enrolled as a control in a pregnancy study. The sequencing used peripheral blood, collected in the second trimester of pregnancy. CDR3 sequence: CSVGTGIVGQPQHF. The CDR3 DNA follows: TGCAGCGTTGGGACAGGGATCGTCGGTCAGCCCCAGCATTTT.